This T cell receptor beta chain was captured by sequencing in a study of spatial heterogeneity in lung cancer. Looking at the study overall: Matched bulk RNA-seq provided a T cell module score, and TCR transcript counts in tumor regions correlated strongly with it. Overall study findings and caveats: Tumor mutation count correlated with how many alpha and beta TCRs expanded intratumorally.

TCRdb processed the 5' RACE reads anew with MiXCR; each CDR3 protein has one entry. Here the sample spans 15,000 to 20,000 distinct CDR3 sequences, around 6.2% being singletons. Time point noted: sample taken at primary tumor resection. There were 72 donors, all of them untreated patients with early-stage non-small cell lung cancer. V dropped 4 bases and J dropped 1; count of bases not matched to a gene: 5. Per the germline V gene, CDR1 is KGHDR and CDR2 is SFDVKD. CDR3 length: 16 residues. This clonotype was detected ten times or more. Its antigen is undetermined. This beta chain is a stray read from a library made for alpha chains; its abundance is not meaningful.

The source is a male donor with early-stage non-small cell lung cancer. The starting material was lung tumor tissue, obtained at surgery. The chain recombines TRBV24-1 with TRBJ2-2; 7 nucleotides match TRBD1. The CDR3 protein is CATSDTGVKNTGELFF. CDR3 nucleotide sequence: TGTGCCACCAGTGACACAGGGGTCAAGAACACCGGGGAGCTGTTTTTT.